These T cell receptor beta chains were read from a single sample in a study of T-cell memory formation after mild COVID-19. In TCRdb, the 5' RACE reads were re-called with MiXCR into one record per CDR3 protein. The sample lists under 550,000 distinct CDR3 sequences; 15% to 20% were seen once. The sequencing input was PBMCs or a T cell subset sorted from them (not recorded which). All receptors derive from an adult woman who had mild COVID-19 (a few samples of this study predate the infection). Cell type and time point are not known. The CDR3 runs from the conserved cysteine through the conserved F or W. Each record gives: V gene, D gene, J gene, clone size, CDR3 protein, CDR3 DNA. The D gene is left open where the match is weak. A row's size may be missing; if present it is once, few, many or a size class.

TRBV5-1	-	TRBJ1-3	-	CASSYGLGASGNTIYF	TGCGCCAGCAGCTACGGACTAGGGGCCTCTGGAAACACCATATATTTT
TRBV4-2	-	TRBJ2-1	-	CASSQLREGNEQFF	TGTGCCAGCAGCCAACTGAGAGAGGGCAATGAGCAGTTCTTC
TRBV20-1	-	TRBJ1-2	few	CSARDRTPQDHYGYTF	TGCAGTGCTAGAGACCGTACCCCACAGGACCACTATGGCTACACCTTC
TRBV20-1	-	TRBJ2-6	few	CSATGSSGANVLTF	TGCAGTGCAACAGGGTCCAGTGGGGCCAACGTCCTGACTTTC
TRBV20-1	TRBD1	TRBJ1-2	few	CSASGGPSEGYTF	TGCAGTGCCTCAGGGGGGCCGTCCGAGGGCTACACCTTC
TRBV25-1	TRBD1	TRBJ1-3	-	CASSERQGFENTIYF	TGTGCCAGCAGTGAGCGACAGGGCTTTGAAAACACCATATATTTT
TRBV4-3	TRBD2	TRBJ2-2	few	CASSQDTQREIWELFF	TGCGCCAGCAGCCAAGATACCCAGCGGGAGATCTGGGAGCTGTTTTTT
TRBV4-1	-	TRBJ2-7	many	CASSQEWAGSYEQYF	TGCGCCAGCAGCCAAGAGTGGGCAGGGTCCTACGAGCAGTACTTC
TRBV4-3	-	TRBJ2-7	few	CASSQVPQGGLSDEQYF	TGCGCCAGCAGCCAAGTTCCGCAGGGGGGGTTGTCTGACGAGCAGTACTTC
TRBV15	TRBD1	TRBJ1-4	few	CATSSQTGGLQKLFF	TGTGCCACCAGCAGTCAGACAGGGGGTCTACAAAAACTGTTTTTT
TRBV29-1	TRBD1	TRBJ2-7	many	CSATGGSRYEQYF	TGCAGCGCTACAGGGGGATCTCGCTACGAGCAGTACTTC
TRBV20-1	-	TRBJ2-7	-	CSARSQGKGYEQYF	TGCAGTGCTAGATCACAGGGCAAGGGCTACGAGCAGTACTTC
TRBV7-8	TRBD2	TRBJ2-5	-	CASSLGGGGIETQYF	TGTGCCAGCAGCTTAGGTGGCGGGGGAATAGAGACCCAGTACTTC
TRBV18	-	TRBJ1-4	-	CASSRQENEKLFF	TGTGCCAGCTCAAGACAGGAGAATGAAAAACTGTTTTTT
TRBV20-1	-	TRBJ1-5	-	CSARDQVVGQPQHF	TGCAGTGCTAGAGATCAGGTTGTAGGTCAGCCCCAGCATTTT
TRBV18	-	TRBJ2-7	few	CASSPGRGPYEQYF	TGTGCCAGCTCACCCGGCAGGGGCCCGTACGAGCAGTACTTC
TRBV7-9	-	TRBJ1-1	few	CASSVGGRLAEAFF	TGTGCCAGCAGCGTCGGGGGCCGGCTCGCTGAAGCTTTCTTT
TRBV12-3/TRBV12-4	-	TRBJ2-2	-	CASSSPSRNTGELFF	TGTGCCAGCAGTTCACCTAGCCGGAACACCGGGGAGCTGTTTTTT
TRBV5-4	-	TRBJ2-5	few	CASSLGWGGVNETQYF	TGTGCCAGCAGCTTGGGGTGGGGTGGGGTCAACGAGACCCAGTACTTC
TRBV7-9	TRBD2	TRBJ2-5	many	CASSPGLADGAQYF	TGTGCCAGCAGCCCGGGACTAGCGGACGGGGCCCAGTACTTC
TRBV21-1	-	TRBJ1-6	few	CASSKQKQSPLHF	TGTGCCAGCAGCAAGCAAAAGCAGTCACCCCTCCACTTT
TRBV4-1	-	TRBJ1-6	-	CASSRGAHNSPLHF	TGCGCCAGCAGCCGCGGGGCGCATAATTCACCCCTCCACTTT
TRBV6-2/TRBV6-3	TRBD2	TRBJ2-1	few	CASSYWLAGVDSYNEQFF	TGTGCCAGCAGTTACTGGCTAGCGGGAGTTGACTCCTACAATGAGCAGTTCTTC
TRBV11-2	TRBD2	TRBJ2-3	few	CASSLEAGATQYF	TGTGCCAGCAGCTTAGAAGCGGGAGCAACGCAGTATTTT
TRBV19	-	TRBJ1-1	few	CASSIPGRGGEAFF	TGTGCCAGTAGTATCCCCGGGAGGGGAGGTGAAGCTTTCTTT
TRBV20-1	TRBD2	TRBJ2-1	few	CSARDRASGSDEQFF	TGCAGTGCTAGAGATCGGGCTAGCGGGAGCGATGAGCAGTTCTTC
TRBV11-2	-	TRBJ2-5	few	CASSTSRDSIPRRETQYF	TGTGCCAGCAGCACAAGTCGGGACTCCATCCCACGGAGAGAGACCCAGTACTTC
TRBV9	TRBD1	TRBJ1-4	-	CASSQGGAANEKLFF	TGTGCCAGCAGCCAGGGGGGCGCGGCTAATGAAAAACTGTTTTTT
TRBV6-5	TRBD1	TRBJ1-1	few	CASSYARDSNTEAFF	TGTGCCAGCAGTTACGCCCGGGACAGCAACACTGAAGCTTTCTTT
TRBV12-3/TRBV12-4	-	TRBJ1-1	-	CASSLATLNTEAFF	TGTGCCAGCAGTTTAGCCACACTGAACACTGAAGCTTTCTTT
TRBV7-9	TRBD2	TRBJ2-1	few	CASRGTSGDNEQFF	TGTGCCAGCAGGGGGACTAGCGGGGACAATGAGCAGTTCTTC
TRBV4-3	TRBD1	TRBJ2-5	few	CASSQLQGMEETQYF	TGCGCCAGCAGCCAACTACAGGGGATGGAAGAGACCCAGTACTTC
TRBV18	-	TRBJ2-1	few	CASSPPSINEQFF	TGTGCCAGCTCACCACCATCCATCAATGAGCAGTTCTTC
TRBV25-1	-	TRBJ1-2	-	CASSEFSGFGYTF	TGTGCCAGCAGTGAATTTAGTGGGTTCGGCTACACCTTC
TRBV11-2	-	TRBJ2-1	few	CASSLGQGVAYNEQFF	TGTGCCAGCAGCTTAGGTCAGGGAGTAGCCTACAATGAGCAGTTCTTC
TRBV30	TRBD2	TRBJ2-2	few	CAWSSGLAGGGELFF	TGTGCCTGGAGCTCGGGACTAGCGGGAGGCGGGGAGCTGTTTTTT
TRBV15	-	TRBJ1-1	-	CATSRDKSGVGTEAFF	TGTGCCACCAGCAGAGATAAGTCAGGGGTTGGCACTGAAGCTTTCTTT
TRBV5-1	TRBD1	TRBJ1-1	-	CASSAGTAKNTEAFF	TGCGCCAGCAGCGCCGGGACAGCGAAGAACACTGAAGCTTTCTTT
TRBV12-3/TRBV12-4	-	TRBJ1-6	few	CASTPGRSPLHF	TGTGCCAGCACACCGGGAAGATCACCCCTCCACTTT
TRBV12-3/TRBV12-4	TRBD1	TRBJ2-1	-	CATGLGQGSTEQFF	TGTGCCACCGGCCTGGGACAGGGGTCGACTGAGCAGTTCTTC
TRBV7-3	-	TRBJ2-1	many	CASSRGGTYNEQFF	TGTGCCAGCAGCCGAGGGGGGACCTACAATGAGCAGTTCTTC
TRBV25-1	-	TRBJ1-2	-	CASSESGLGYTF	TGTGCCAGCAGTGAATCTGGGCTAGGCTACACCTTC
TRBV12-3/TRBV12-4	TRBD1	TRBJ1-1	-	CASSHTGGQGTEAFF	TGTGCCAGCAGCCACACAGGGGGCCAAGGCACTGAAGCTTTCTTT
TRBV27	-	TRBJ2-2	-	CASSLWAGGGGELFF	TGTGCCAGCAGTTTATGGGCAGGCGGAGGCGGGGAGCTGTTTTTT
TRBV15	-	TRBJ1-2	few	CATRAGDNYGYTF	TGTGCCACCAGGGCAGGAGATAACTATGGCTACACCTTC
TRBV4-1	-	TRBJ2-2	-	CASSQERTGELFF	TGCGCCAGCAGCCAAGAAAGAACCGGGGAGCTGTTTTTT